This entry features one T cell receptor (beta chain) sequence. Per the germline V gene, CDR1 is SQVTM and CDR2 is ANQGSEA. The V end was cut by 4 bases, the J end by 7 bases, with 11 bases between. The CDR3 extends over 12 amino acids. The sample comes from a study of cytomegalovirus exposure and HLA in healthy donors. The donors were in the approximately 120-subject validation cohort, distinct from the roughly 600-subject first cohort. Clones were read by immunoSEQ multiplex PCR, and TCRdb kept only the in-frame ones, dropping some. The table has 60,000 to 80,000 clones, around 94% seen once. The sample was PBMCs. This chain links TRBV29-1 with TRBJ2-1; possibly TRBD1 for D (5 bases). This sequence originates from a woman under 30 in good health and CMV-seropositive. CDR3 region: CSVADSPNEQFF. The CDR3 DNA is TGCAGCGTTGCCGACAGTCCAAATGAGCAGTTCTTC.